These T cell receptor beta chains were read from a single sample in a study of control samples from healthy donors and cancer patients. The data were produced by immunoSEQ multiplex PCR, yet TCRdb's version contains in-frame clones alone and is incomplete. The table shows about 89,000 clones, with 86% occurring only once. Sample: blood. The receptors come from a young man in good health. CDR3s include the opening cysteine and the closing phenylalanine or tryptophan. The D gene is left open where the match is weak. Some rows mark clone size as missing; the rest say once, few, many or name a class of expanded clone.

CDR3: CASSPQGDYGYTF
DNA: TGTGCCAGCAGCCCACAGGGAGACTATGGCTACACCTTC
size: -
J: TRBJ1-2
V: TRBV9
D: -

CDR3: CASSETSRAGGAFGSYNEQFF
DNA: TGCGCCAGCAGTGAGACTTCTAGGGCAGGGGGCGCATTTGGCTCCTACAATGAGCAGTTCTTC
size: -
J: TRBJ2-1
V: TRBV10-1
D: TRBD1

CDR3: CASSLQGTGELFF
DNA: TGTGCCAGCAGCTTACAGGGTACCGGGGAGCTGTTTTTT
size: -
J: TRBJ2-2
V: TRBV7-6
D: -

CDR3: CASSLSLDTGELFF
DNA: TGTGCCAGCAGCTTAAGCCTGGATACTGGGGAGCTGTTTTTT
size: -
J: TRBJ2-2
V: TRBV11-3
D: -

CDR3: CASGLGGNTGELFF
DNA: TGTGCTAGTGGTTTGGGTGGGAACACCGGGGAGCTGTTTTTT
size: few
J: TRBJ2-2
V: TRBV12-5
D: -

CDR3: CASSLETGGDQNIQYF
DNA: TGTGCCAGCAGCTTAGAAACAGGGGGGGATCAAAACATTCAGTACTTC
size: -
J: TRBJ2-4
V: TRBV11-2
D: -

CDR3: CASRPRTEAFF
DNA: TGTGCCAGCAGGCCGCGCACTGAAGCTTTCTTT
size: once
J: TRBJ1-1
V: TRBV12-3/TRBV12-4
D: -

CDR3: CASSQEASGGASRETQYF
DNA: TGTGCCAGCAGCCAAGAGGCTAGCGGGGGGGCAAGTCGAGAGACCCAGTACTTC
size: many
J: TRBJ2-5
V: TRBV4-2
D: TRBD2

CDR3: CASSPTGGPGATEAFF
DNA: TGTGCCAGCAGCCCTACGGGAGGCCCGGGTGCCACTGAAGCTTTCTTT
size: -
J: TRBJ1-1
V: TRBV9
D: -

CDR3: CASSYSDRTEAFF
DNA: TGTGCCAGCAGTTACTCCGACAGGACCGAAGCTTTCTTT
size: -
J: TRBJ1-1
V: TRBV6-5
D: -

CDR3: CASSPPGQAYNEQFF
DNA: TGTGCCAGCAGTCCGCCGGGACAGGCTTACAATGAGCAGTTCTTC
size: -
J: TRBJ2-1
V: TRBV6-5
D: TRBD1

CDR3: CASSVTGNTEAFF
DNA: TGTGCCAGCAGCGTGACAGGAAACACTGAAGCTTTCTTT
size: -
J: TRBJ1-1
V: TRBV11-3
D: -

CDR3: CASSLGGAQHQPQHF
DNA: TGTGCCAGCAGCTTGGGGGGGGCTCAGCATCAGCCCCAGCATTTT
size: -
J: TRBJ1-5
V: TRBV5-4
D: -

CDR3: CASSNRDTIYF
DNA: TGTGCCAGCAGCAACCGGGACACCATATATTTT
size: -
J: TRBJ1-3
V: TRBV3-1/TRBV3-2
D: -

CDR3: CASSLKTSGGADTQYF
DNA: TGTGCCAGCAGCTTGAAGACTAGCGGGGGGGCAGATACGCAGTATTTT
size: -
J: TRBJ2-3
V: TRBV5-6
D: TRBD2

CDR3: CASSQGYLNTGELFF
DNA: TGTGCCAGCAGCCAAGGGTACTTGAACACCGGGGAGCTGTTTTTT
size: -
J: TRBJ2-2
V: TRBV3-1/TRBV3-2
D: -

CDR3: CASSPQRALGRDTEAFF
DNA: TGCGCCAGCAGCCCACAGAGGGCCCTAGGGAGGGACACTGAAGCTTTCTTT
size: few
J: TRBJ1-1
V: TRBV5-1
D: -

CDR3: CASSFGGSNQPQHF
DNA: TGTGCCAGCAGTTTCGGGGGTAGCAATCAGCCCCAGCATTTT
size: -
J: TRBJ1-5
V: TRBV6-5
D: -